This TCR beta chain emerged from a study of T-cell reconstitution after alpha-beta-depleted transplantation in children. As it was prepared, the TCRbeta library received unique molecular identifiers. TCRdb re-derived calls from the PCR reads in MiXCR, one entry per CDR3 protein. The sample includes 350,000 to 400,000 distinct CDR3 sequences, approximately 20% of them seen just once. The germline V and J ends were trimmed by 0 bases and 13 bases, with 13 bases remaining between them. CDR3 length equals 13 residues. Germline CDR1 and CDR2: SGHTS and YDEGEE. This chain joins TRBV5-8 and TRBJ2-2, with D perhaps TRBD1 (5 bases). Sample: PBMCs from the stem cell graft donor, taken from the stem cell graft. The source is a human donor who donated a stem cell graft to a child with acute myeloid leukemia. The CDR3 DNA follows: TGTGCCAGCAGCTTGGATCGGGCAGGGTGGCTGTTTTTT. The encoded protein is CASSLDRAGWLFF.